The clone carrying this T cell receptor (beta chain) was detected only once. The source of the sample is a study of shared clonotypes between healthy human individuals. Background on the study: Every donor yielded three CD4 naive, three CD4 memory, two CD8 naive and one CD8 memory plate.

Evenly divided among several immunoSEQ plates was the genomic DNA of each subset. Produced via immunoSEQ multiplex PCR; TCRdb's table is partial and in-frame only. The sample yields around 1.9 million clones, 90% to 95% seen once. Terminally differentiated effector memory CD45RA+ cells were excluded by CCR7 positive selection of CD45RO-negative cells. This TCR derives from a young man in good health. Some clones in this sample may be carry-over from other donors' samples. The sequencing sample was made of naive CD8+ T cells from PBMCs.

The CDR3 sequence: CASSQPGTGTYEQYF. CDR3 DNA: TGCGCCAGCAGCCAGCCCGGGACAGGGACCTACGAGCAGTACTTC. The chain is built from TRBV4-1 and TRBJ2-7, with 9 bases matching TRBD1. V gave up 3 bases and J gave up 2 bases; unmatched junction bases: 5. CDR1 and CDR2 (germline): MGHRA, YSYEKL. This CDR3 region has 15 residues.